The T cell receptor (beta chain) described here comes from a study of PD-1 blockade in mismatch repair-deficient tumors. Study in general: Patients had approximately 13 mismatch repair-deficient cancer types, all previously treated and progressing.

J was trimmed by 1 base and V by 2 bases; bases with no gene match: 9. Germline values: CDR1 MNHNS, CDR2 SASEGT. CDR3 size: 17 residues. Broader study findings: Rapid post-treatment expansion, then contraction, generally preceding radiologic response, marked tumor-resident clones.

The method was immunoSEQ multiplex PCR; TCRdb's version includes in-frame clones alone and lacks a portion of them. The sample comprises around 23,000 clones, 83% of which are singletons, and over 20% rests with the top ten. This clone showed up just once. Its antigen is unknown. Mismatch repair deficiency was confirmed in all patients, by PCR or immunohistochemistry. The TCR-sequenced patients were three responders to pembrolizumab. This TCR was recovered from an adult with mismatch repair-deficient cancer. This specimen consisted of peripheral blood, obtained 12 weeks after starting pembrolizumab. V is TRBV6-1 and J is TRBJ2-3; 7 nucleotides align to TRBD1. The DNA of the CDR3 is TGTGCCAGCAGTGAATGGAACCCGGGACAGCGCACAGATACGCAGTATTTT. Protein product: CASSEWNPGQRTDTQYF.